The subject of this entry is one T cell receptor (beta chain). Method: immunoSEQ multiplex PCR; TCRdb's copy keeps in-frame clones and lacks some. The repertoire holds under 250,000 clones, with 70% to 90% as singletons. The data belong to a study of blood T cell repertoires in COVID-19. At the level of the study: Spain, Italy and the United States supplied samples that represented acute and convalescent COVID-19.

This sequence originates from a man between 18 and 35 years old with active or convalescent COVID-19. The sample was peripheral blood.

This CDR3 is CASSGPDRERGYTF. CDR3 bases: TGTGCCAGCAGCGGGCCTGACAGGGAACGTGGCTACACCTTC. This rearrangement joins TRBV9 to TRBJ1-2, with 7 bases identical to TRBD1. Germline CDR1 reads SGDLS; CDR2 reads YYNGEE. CDR3 size: 14 residues. With 3 bases clipped from V and 7 bases from J, the junction kept 9 bases outside the gene matches.